This T cell receptor (beta chain) was identified during a study of vaccination and CD4 T cells after COVID-19. As for the study in general: Participants got two doses of BNT162b2 or mRNA-1273 vaccine. Regarding the study as a whole: From around 20 to 38, the median of SARS-CoV-2-reactive clonotypes rose without reaching significance.

The CDR3 contains 15 residues. Unmatched junction bases numbered 5, after V lost 4 bases and J lost 6 bases. In germline, CDR1 is SGHTA, CDR2 FQGNSA. Specified treatment: roughly ten-day PBMC culture with coronavirus spike peptide pools or control peptides (ViraFEST assay). Using peptide pools, antigen-specific T cells were expanded in ViraFEST before TCRs were sequenced. Following culture for approximately ten days, CD4+ T cells were isolated by negative selection. On this clonotype: The antigen is undetermined.

Researchers used the Oncomine TCR Beta short-read assay to sequence DNA from cultured CD4+ T cells. MiXCR was run by TCRdb on the PCR reads, yielding one entry per CDR3 protein. The sample holds about 21,000 distinct CDR3 sequences; roughly 71% are singletons and the top ten take less than 10%. The clonotype comes from a human donor who had recovered from COVID-19. Sequenced input: CD4+ T cells from blood, cultured in vitro. The rearrangement uses TRBV7-2 and TRBJ1-6; 8 bases fit TRBD1. CDR3 amino acids: CASSYRTGPNSPLHF. CDR3 bases: TGTGCCAGCAGCTACCGGACAGGGCCTAATTCACCCCTCCACTTT.